The 14 T cell receptor beta chains below come from one sample, sequenced in a study of shared clonotypes between healthy human individuals. Clones were sequenced by immunoSEQ multiplex PCR, and TCRdb holds only the in-frame ones, with some missing. Here the sample spans about 640,000 clones, about two thirds being singletons. Sample: memory CD4+ T cells sorted from blood. Noted subset: CD45RA-negative fraction. The receptors come from a woman between 25 and 40 years old in good health.

V and J are TRBV30 and TRBJ1-2; unclear D gene. Germline V CDR1 and CDR2: GTSNPN, SVGIG (reference sequence). V gave up 7 bases and J gave up 4 bases, with 13 bases separating them. The CDR3 contains 12 residues. The CDR3: CALLEGLYGYTF. In DNA, the CDR3 is TGTGCCTTACTGGAGGGTCTCTATGGCTACACCTTC.

The genes are TRBV28 and TRBJ2-1; 11 nucleotides line up with TRBD2. The CDR3 loop spans 15 amino acids. V lost 5 bases and J lost 5; bases outside the gene matches: 5. Per germline, CDR1 MDHEN and CDR2 SYDVKM. The CDR3 reads CASSAGLAVHNEQFF. CDR3 nucleotide sequence: TGTGCCAGCAGTGCGGGACTAGCGGTCCACAATGAGCAGTTCTTC.

In its sample, this clone was seen a few times. This chain connects TRBV5-1 to TRBJ2-7; 8 bases line up with TRBD1. The CDR3 totals 14 residues. Germline CDR1 is SGHRS and CDR2 is YFSETQ. After removal of 0 bases from V and 6 bases from J, the junction contained 5 bases not matched to a gene. This CDR3 reads CASSLDRGSGEQYF. The CDR3 bases are TGCGCCAGCAGCTTGGACAGGGGGTCCGGCGAGCAGTACTTC.

V usage is TRBV2 and J usage is TRBJ1-5, with D possibly TRBD1 on 5 matching bases. There are 14 residues in the CDR3. V shed 7 bases and J shed 5 bases, with 15 bases lying between them. Germline V lookup: CDR1 SNHLY, CDR2 FYNNEI. DNA of the CDR3: TGTGCCAGCACCACAAACTCGGGGGATCAGCCCCAGCATTTT. Amino acids: CASTTNSGDQPQHF.

J is TRBJ1-4 and V is TRBV7-9; the D gene is possibly TRBD1 (5 bases). Trimming removed 1 base from V and 8 bases from J, with 11 bases in between. Looked up from germline, CDR1 is SEHNR and CDR2 is FQNEAQ (reference sequence). The CDR3 extends over 14 amino acids. The CDR3 is CASSLGQQGEKLFF. In DNA, the CDR3 is TGTGCCAGCAGCTTAGGACAGCAGGGAGAAAAACTGTTTTTT.

The chain uses TRBV5-6 and TRBJ2-7; D gene ambiguous. CDR3 size: 12 residues. V was trimmed by 0 bases and J by 5 bases, leaving 6 bases between them. The germline gives CDR1 SGHDT, CDR2 YYEEEE. CDR3 nucleotides: TGTGCCAGCAGCTTGGAGAGAAACGAGCAGTACTTC. Encoded protein: CASSLERNEQYF.

The chain carries TRBV28 and TRBJ1-1, with unresolved D. The CDR3 is 15 amino acids. V was trimmed by 2 bases and J by 4 bases, leaving 14 bases between them. Per germline, CDR1 MDHEN and CDR2 SYDVKM. CDR3 loop: CASSLPTVVGTEAFF. CDR3 in DNA: TGTGCCAGCAGTTTACCCACGGTCGTCGGCACTGAAGCTTTCTTT.

Comments on this clone: Additional DNA sequences in this sample encode the identical CDR3. In nucleotides, the CDR3 is TGTGCCAGCTCATCGCAAGAGACCCAGTACTTC. This codes for CASSSQETQYF. J is TRBJ2-5 and V is TRBV18; D gene unclear. With 5 bases removed from V and 2 bases from J, the gap between germline ends came to 3 bases. The germline gives CDR1 KGHSH, CDR2 LQKENI. The CDR3 is 11 amino acids. Full variable domain (rest looked up from reference TRBV18 and TRBJ2-5): NAGVMQNPRHLVRRRGQEARLRCSPMKGHSHVYWYRQLPEEGLKFMVYLQKENIIDESGMPKERFSAEFPKEGPSILRIQQVVRGDSAAYFCASSSQETQYFGPGTRLLVL.

The chain combines TRBV2 with TRBJ2-7, with D possibly being TRBD1 or TRBD2 (6 bases each). Germline V gene sequence: CDR1 SNHLY, CDR2 FYNNEI. CDR3 length: 14 residues. This CDR3 is CATYEGGPLYEQYF. CDR3 DNA: TGTGCAACCTATGAGGGGGGCCCCCTCTACGAGCAGTACTTC.

V is TRBV4-2 and J is TRBJ1-4; D might be TRBD1 (6 bases). CDR1 and CDR2 from the germline V gene are LGHNA and YNFKEQ. The CDR3 consists of 15 residues. With 2 bases removed from V and 8 bases from J, the gap between germline ends came to 15 bases. The DNA for the CDR3 is TGTGCCAGCAGCCAATCCACAGGGATGCGCGAAAAACTGTTTTTT. Its protein is CASSQSTGMREKLFF.

The rearrangement uses TRBV27 and TRBJ2-1; 10 nucleotides agree with TRBD2. The V segment lost 6 bases and the J segment 5 bases; nucleotides outside the gene matches: 4. The CDR3 is 14 amino acids. Germline values: CDR1 MNHEY, CDR2 SMNVEV (reference sequence). The CDR3 reads CASRTGLANNEQFF. As DNA, the CDR3 is TGTGCCAGCAGAACGGGACTAGCGAACAATGAGCAGTTCTTC.

J is TRBJ1-4 and V is TRBV28, with a tentative D call TRBD1 (6 bases). V lost 5 bases and J lost 7, with 20 bases in between. This CDR3 has 16 residues. CDR1 is MDHEN, CDR2 SYDVKM, per germline. This CDR3 is CASSAHRAGGSEKLFF. The CDR3 nucleotides are TGTGCCAGCAGTGCGCACAGGGCTGGTGGATCTGAAAAACTGTTTTTT.

The rearrangement uses TRBV6-5 and TRBJ2-1; the match to TRBD1 covers 7 bases. J gave up 3 bases and V 2 bases, and 1 base lay outside the gene matches. Germline loops: CDR1 MNHEY, CDR2 SVGAGI. The CDR3 is 14 amino acids. This CDR3 reads CASSYDRDYNEQFF. The CDR3 DNA reads as TGTGCCAGCAGTTACGACAGGGACTACAATGAGCAGTTCTTC.

V and J are TRBV28 and TRBJ1-5; D is unresolved. Deletions cut 6 bases from V and 3 bases from J, with 15 bases between. This CDR3 has 15 residues. Germline values: CDR1 MDHEN, CDR2 SYDVKM. The DNA of the CDR3 is TGTGCCAGCAGCCTCCCCTCCAGAGTCAATCAGCCCCAGCATTTT. Translation: CASSLPSRVNQPQHF. The whole variable domain, filled in from reference TRBV28 and TRBJ1-5, reads DVKVTQSSRYLVKRTGEKVFLECVQDMDHENMFWYRQDPGLGLRLIYFSYDVKMKEKGDIPEGYSVSREKKERFSLILESASTNQTSMYLCASSLPSRVNQPQHFGDGTRLSIL.